The 10 T cell receptor beta chains reported below all come from one sample, sequenced in a study of T cells expressing NK-cell markers. TCRdb re-called the 5' RACE reads; every CDR3 protein appears as one record, without DNA. With some 600,000 distinct CDR3 sequences in the sample, the ten largest clones hold approximately 3.6%. The specimen sequenced was blood T cells: a sorted CD56 or NKG2C T cell subset, CD4+ or CD8+ T cells, or bulk PBMC T cells (not recorded which). Source of these receptors: a man between 18 and 35 years old in good health.

CDR3 sequence: CASKILRDTKLFF. The J gene is TRBJ1-4, the V gene TRBV12-3 or TRBV12-4; without DNA, the TCRdb call of TRBD1 cannot be checked. There are 13 residues in the CDR3.

This chain connects TRBV15 to TRBJ2-2. This CDR3 contains 12 residues. CDR1 and CDR2 from the germline V gene are LNHNV and YYDKDF (reference sequence). CDR3 residues: CATSSLVGELFF.

The genes are TRBV6-1 and TRBJ2-7; TCRdb indicates TRBD1, and absent DNA this call remains unverified. CDR3 length: 16 amino acids. CDR1 and CDR2 (germline): MNHNS, SASEGT. The CDR3 sequence is CATQGPRNGMNYEQYF.

The rearrangement uses TRBV12-3 or TRBV12-4 and TRBJ1-5; the D call of TRBD1 rests on TCRdb alone, since no DNA is present to check it. The CDR3 loop spans 14 amino acids. CDR3 protein: CASRYRGSNQPQHF.

The rearrangement links TRBV13 to TRBJ1-4; without DNA, the TCRdb call of TRBD1 cannot be checked. Germline CDR1 reads PRHDT; CDR2 reads FYEKMQ (reference sequence). There are 16 residues in the CDR3. CDR3: CASSDNQGGVNEKLFF.

This chain joins TRBV7-9 and TRBJ2-7; as DNA is missing, the TRBD2 call by TCRdb cannot be tested. The CDR3 covers 16 residues. Germline V CDR1 and CDR2: SEHNR, FQNEAQ (reference sequence). CDR3 in amino acids: CASSSTTGLRGYEQYF.

The chain carries TRBV30 and TRBJ2-3; the TCRdb D gene call, TRBD2, has no DNA to confirm it. Germline CDR1 and CDR2: GTSNPN and SVGIG (reference sequence). The CDR3 contains 14 residues. This CDR3 is CAWSLAGALDTQYF.

V usage is TRBV20-1 and J usage is TRBJ2-2; TCRdb calls TRBD2, which cannot be checked without DNA. The CDR3 loop spans 13 amino acids. Germline CDR1 reads DFQATT; CDR2 reads SNEGSKA (reference sequence). CDR3 residues: CSARPTSAGELFF.

This chain connects TRBV28 to TRBJ2-1; TCRdb's D call, TRBD2, is unchecked because there is no DNA. The CDR3 contains 14 residues. Germline V lookup: CDR1 MDHEN, CDR2 SYDVKM. The CDR3 protein is CASDEGGNVNEQFF.

The chain recombines TRBV29-1 with TRBJ2-3; there is no DNA to check the TCRdb D call of TRBD1. Germline loops: CDR1 SQVTM, CDR2 ANQGSEA. The CDR3 consists of 15 residues. This CDR3 is CSPEVWGPRGDTQYF.